This TCR beta chain was obtained from a study of T cell responses to AZD1222 COVID-19 vaccine. This clone was detected only a few times. What it binds is unknown. Study-wide results and limits: Reportedly, nearly half the spike-specific TCRs target unmutated variant regions.

The data were produced by immunoSEQ multiplex PCR, yet TCRdb's version contains in-frame clones alone and is incomplete. This table has about 160,000 clones, roughly 90% appearing once. Sequencing was performed on peripheral blood, taken 28 days after the second AZD1222 dose. The sequence was collected from an adult who received the AZD1222 COVID-19 vaccine.

The CDR3 region is CASSFGSGLNTGELFF. The CDR3, as DNA: TGTGCCAGCAGCTTCGGGTCGGGGCTGAACACCGGGGAGCTGTTTTTT. The chain recombines TRBV7-9 with TRBJ2-2, with D perhaps given as TRBD1 or TRBD2 (5 bases each). The germline V and J ends were trimmed by 3 bases and 1 base, with 12 bases remaining between them. Germline values: CDR1 SEHNR, CDR2 FQNEAQ (reference sequence). This CDR3 is built from 16 residues.